These T cell receptor beta chains were read from a single sample in a study of blood T cell repertoires in COVID-19. Sequencing used immunoSEQ multiplex PCR; TCRdb keeps in-frame clones, though not all of them. The table has fewer than 85,000 clones, around 88% seen once. The sample was peripheral blood. The source of these receptors is a man aged 55 to 70 with acute or convalescent COVID-19. The CDR3 runs from the conserved cysteine through the conserved F or W. A D gene is named only where the DNA matches it firmly. Rows give clone size only sometimes, using once, few, many, or a class for an expanded clone.

D	V	length	J	size	DNA	CDR3
NA	TRBV20-1	10	TRBJ1-2	once	TGCAGTGCTAGAGAAAGCGGCTACACCTTC	CSARESGYTF
TRBD2	TRBV9	14	TRBJ2-5	few	TGTGCCAGCAGCGTATCGGGGGGGCCAGAGACCCAGTACTTC	CASSVSGGPETQYF
NA	TRBV7-2	15	TRBJ2-3	NA	TGTGCCAGCAGCGTAACTAGCATCTCCCCAGATACGCAGTATTTT	CASSVTSISPDTQYF
TRBD1	TRBV7-2	13	TRBJ1-4	NA	TGTGCCAGCAGCAAACAGGGGGCGGAAAAACTGTTTTTT	CASSKQGAEKLFF
NA	TRBV29-1	13	TRBJ2-1	NA	TGCAGCGGGCAGGGGGGCTCCTACAATGAGCAGTTCTTC	CSGQGGSYNEQFF
TRBD1	TRBV2	14	TRBJ2-7	NA	TGTGCCAGCAGTTTAGGACAGGGGAGAAACGAGCAGTACTTC	CASSLGQGRNEQYF
NA	TRBV10-3	12	TRBJ1-1	NA	TGTGCCATCAGTGGTAGAGACACTGAAGCTTTCTTT	CAISGRDTEAFF
TRBD1	TRBV19	15	TRBJ2-7	NA	TGTGCCAGTAGTATCACGGGACAGGTGAACTACGAGCAGTACTTC	CASSITGQVNYEQYF
TRBD1	TRBV2	15	TRBJ1-2	NA	TGTGCCAGCACCCCCCGGGACAGAGGTAGAGACGGCTACACCTTC	CASTPRDRGRDGYTF
NA	TRBV9	14	TRBJ2-5	NA	TGTGCCAGCAGCGTAGAAGTAGCGGAAGAGACCCAGTACTTC	CASSVEVAEETQYF
TRBD1	TRBV4-2	16	TRBJ1-2	NA	TGTGCCAGCAGCCAAGATTGTGATCAGGGGGCGTGTGGCTACACCTTC	CASSQDCDQGACGYTF
TRBD1	TRBV25-1	17	TRBJ2-7	NA	TGTGCCAGCAGTGAATCCCCCGGGACAGGGGAGGCCTACGAGCAGTACTTC	CASSESPGTGEAYEQYF
NA	TRBV10-3	13	TRBJ2-7	NA	TGTGCCATCAGTGAGTTGGTCGGTGACGAGCAGTACTTC	CAISELVGDEQYF
NA	TRBV29-1	14	TRBJ1-1	NA	TGCAGCGTTGAAGGAGCCGGGGTAAACACTGAAGCTTTCTTT	CSVEGAGVNTEAFF
TRBD1	TRBV23-1	18	TRBJ1-6	NA	TGCGCCAGCAGTCAAAACCCGCAACAGGGGGCGCGGAGATCACCCCTCCACTTT	CASSQNPQQGARRSPLHF
TRBD1	TRBV6-1	16	TRBJ1-5	NA	TGTGCCAGCAGTGAAGAGAGGGGGCGGCTTAATCAGCCCCAGCATTTT	CASSEERGRLNQPQHF
NA	TRBV10-1	15	TRBJ2-3	NA	TGCGCCACTGCCCTCGGGGGGCCAGGCACAGATACGCAGTATTTT	CATALGGPGTDTQYF
NA	TRBV9	16	TRBJ1-6	once	TGTGCCAGCAGCGTTGGGGGCGAACGAGGGATTTCACCCCTCCACTTT	CASSVGGERGISPLHF
TRBD2	TRBV5-8	18	TRBJ2-1	NA	TGTGCCAGCACCCGGCCTAGCGGGTTTATGAGCTCCTACAATGAGCAGTTCTTC	CASTRPSGFMSSYNEQFF
TRBD1	TRBV6-4	14	TRBJ1-2	NA	TGTGCCAGCAGTCCGGGACAGGGTAGTGGTGGCTACACCTTC	CASSPGQGSGGYTF
NA	TRBV6-2/TRBV6-3	16	TRBJ1-5	few	TGTGCCAGCAGTCTCGACGACGGACTCGGAAATCAGCCCCAGCATTTT	CASSLDDGLGNQPQHF
TRBD1	TRBV2	15	TRBJ2-1	few	TGTGCCAGCAGCGCCGGGACAGGGGGGGGCAATGAGCAGTTCTTC	CASSAGTGGGNEQFF
TRBD1	TRBV5-6	16	TRBJ1-2	once	TGTGCCAGCAGCTATGTCGAACTGGGACAGGGTAGCGGCTACACCTTC	CASSYVELGQGSGYTF
NA	TRBV10-2	12	TRBJ2-1	NA	TGCGCCAGCAGGGACACCTACAATGAGCAGTTCTTC	CASRDTYNEQFF
NA	TRBV13	13	TRBJ1-3	NA	TGTGCCAGCAGCCTATCCGGGGAGAACACCATATATTTT	CASSLSGENTIYF
NA	TRBV19	15	TRBJ2-7	NA	TGTGCCAGTAGTAAAATCGGGGGACCTTCCTACGAGCAGTACTTC	CASSKIGGPSYEQYF
TRBD2	TRBV4-3	17	TRBJ2-3	NA	TGCGCCAGCAGCCAAGACTGGGGTAGCGGGGGAACAGATACGCAGTATTTT	CASSQDWGSGGTDTQYF
NA	TRBV5-4	11	TRBJ2-1	NA	TGTGCCAGCAGCTCGTTCAATGAGCAGTTCTTC	CASSSFNEQFF
TRBD1	TRBV6-5	16	TRBJ1-6	NA	TGTGCCAGCAGTTACTCCAGGGGGGCAATGGGTTCACCCCTCCACTTT	CASSYSRGAMGSPLHF
NA	TRBV10-3	14	TRBJ1-2	NA	TGTGCCATCAGTGAGTCGAGGCGGATCTATGGCTACACCTTC	CAISESRRIYGYTF
NA	TRBV6-1	14	TRBJ2-7	NA	TGTGCCAGCAGTGAGGGGACTCAGGGCTCCGAGCAGTACTTC	CASSEGTQGSEQYF
TRBD1	TRBV19	15	TRBJ2-1	NA	TGTGCCAGTAGTATCGGGACAGGGGGCTTCAATGAGCAGTTCTTC	CASSIGTGGFNEQFF
NA	TRBV7-2	15	TRBJ1-1	NA	TGTGCCAGCAGTCAAACCGGGACTGTGAACACTGAAGCTTTCTTT	CASSQTGTVNTEAFF
TRBD2	TRBV30	13	TRBJ2-1	NA	TGTGCCTGGTCAGGACTAGCGGGGGATCAGCAGTTCTTC	CAWSGLAGDQQFF
NA	TRBV4-2	13	TRBJ1-1	NA	TGTGCCAGCAGCCAAGAGGGGCAGATTGAAGCTTTCTTT	CASSQEGQIEAFF
TRBD1	TRBV7-2	17	TRBJ1-2	few	TGTGCCAGCAGCACCCAGGTGGGACAGGCTACTAACTATGGCTACACCTTC	CASSTQVGQATNYGYTF
TRBD2	TRBV7-2	15	TRBJ2-2	NA	TGTGCCAGCAGCTTTCAACTAGCGGCGACCGGGGAGCTGTTTTTT	CASSFQLAATGELFF
NA	TRBV7-2	14	TRBJ2-7	NA	TGTGCCAGCAGCTTGCGGGGCCTAACCTACGAGCAGTACTTC	CASSLRGLTYEQYF
NA	TRBV7-2	13	TRBJ2-5	few	TGTGCCAGCAGCCGCACGGGAATCGAGACCCAGTACTTC	CASSRTGIETQYF
NA	TRBV5-6	13	TRBJ2-7	NA	TGTGCCAGCACGCAGGCCATAAACTACGAGCAGTACTTC	CASTQAINYEQYF
NA	TRBV7-8	15	TRBJ2-2	few	TGTGCCAGCAGCTTACAAGCCGCCGGCACCGGGGAGCTGTTTTTT	CASSLQAAGTGELFF
TRBD1	TRBV29-1	15	TRBJ1-1	NA	TGCAGCGTTGATCCCGTGGACAGGGGTAACACTGAAGCTTTCTTT	CSVDPVDRGNTEAFF
TRBD1	TRBV3-1/TRBV3-2	15	TRBJ2-7	NA	TGTGCCAGCAGCCACCCCAGGGGGCGTTCCTACGAGCAGTACTTC	CASSHPRGRSYEQYF
TRBD2	TRBV6-2/TRBV6-3	16	TRBJ2-5	NA	TGTGCCAGCAGCCGCCCGGGGCGGGGGAAGGAAGAGACCCAGTACTTC	CASSRPGRGKEETQYF